This TCR beta chain was documented in a study of somatic mutations in cytotoxic T cells in rheumatoid arthritis. Study in general: Flow cytometric sorting isolated some V beta antibody-stained T-cell populations at nearly 100% purity, and among them were V beta1+ cells that underwent TCRB sequencing. Study results and limitations: Measured CD8+ T-cell clonality, a value compared between rheumatoid arthritis patients and age-matched healthy controls, did not differ significantly. Antigens recognized by the expanded CD8+ clones were unknown.

The method was immunoSEQ multiplex PCR; TCRdb's version includes in-frame clones alone and lacks a portion of them. Of approximately 15,000 clones listed, approximately 82% are singletons. Germline V lookup: CDR1 SGHAT, CDR2 FQNNGV. After removal of 1 base from V and 2 bases from J, the junction contained 3 bases not matched to a gene. This CDR3 has 15 residues. Comment on this clone: Antigen unknown.

The source material was CD8+ T cells sorted from blood. The sequence was obtained from an adult with rheumatoid arthritis. The chain joins TRBV11-2 to TRBJ2-7, with 9 nucleotides matching TRBD1. DNA of the CDR3: TGTGCCAGCAGCTTAGCTACAGGGGGCACCTACGAGCAGTACTTC. Translation: CASSLATGGTYEQYF.